This T cell receptor beta chain was profiled in a study of OX40 agonist ivuxolimab in advanced cancers. Describing the broader study: Ivuxolimab was a fully human IgG2 agonistic monoclonal antibody targeting the costimulatory receptor OX40 (CD134). Intravenous ivuxolimab was administered to patients every 2 weeks at six dose levels: 0.01, 0.1, 0.3, 1.5, 3 and 10 mg/kg. Of the approximately 50 dose-escalation patients, hepatocellular carcinoma was present in roughly 19, melanoma in roughly 15, renal cell carcinoma in 9 and head and neck cancer in 9. The dose-escalation cohort was approximately 83% male with a mean age of approximately 59 years, ranging from 23 to 79. Patients were allowed to have had prior anti-PD-1, anti-PD-L1 or anti-CTLA-4 therapy, and about 40% of the dose-escalation patients had been treated with checkpoint inhibitors. Partial responses occurred in three dose-escalation patients: two with cutaneous melanoma and one with hepatocellular carcinoma. Peripheral TCRbeta sequencing was intended to test whether TCR sequence diversity was altered and clonal T-cell expansion was caused by ivuxolimab. The monotherapy dose-escalation portion (N ≈ 50 patients) of the phase I ivuxolimab trial is reported in the paper. Summary of the overall study and its limitations: In the 0.1-3.0 mg/kg groups, partial responders were among the patients with the lowest normalized peripheral clonal expansion, particularly in CD8+ T cells. After ivuxolimab, expanded clones were on average more numerous among CD8+ T cells than among CD4+ T cells. Clonal expansion of both CD4+ and CD8+ blood T cells was observed from baseline to week 6 at doses 0.1 to 3.0 mg/kg. Low levels of normalized T-cell clonal expansion were also seen in some patients who did not respond. Antigen specificity was not determined for the clonally expanded peripheral T cells.

Patients with autoimmune disease history or receiving systemic immunosuppression were excluded from the trial. Peripheral blood for TCR sequencing was drawn from every dose cohort at baseline, at cycle 4 day 1 and at cycle 7 day 1. The samples were drawn from a first-in-human, open-label, multicenter phase I dose-escalation trial of ivuxolimab. Adults with locally advanced or metastatic melanoma, renal cell, hepatocellular, or head and neck squamous cell carcinoma were enrolled in the trial. Before TCR sequencing, CD4+ T cells and CD8+ T cells from peripheral blood were sorted into separate populations. For sequencing of the TCRbeta CDR3 region, genomic DNA was extracted from the sorted cells. The immunoSEQ Assay was used for sequencing of TCRbeta CDR3 regions. In TCRdb, the immuneACCESS table is reduced to in-frame sequences with V and J assigned. These tables do not hold every clone; where another copy was compared, an unresolved V gene accounts for under half, and the others remain unexplained. A total of about 100,000 clones appear in this sample, roughly 90% of them only once. The leading ten clones occupy around 6% of the sample.

To note about this clone: The target of this receptor is not known. Base qualities are missing; no much larger clone stands one base away.

The CDR3 holds 14 amino acids from the cysteine to the phenylalanine. Only CDR3 DNA is held: 42 bases, read in frame from base 1. V and J are truncated by 2 bases and 7 bases respectively, leaving an intervening sequence of 14 bases. From the germline V gene (reference sequence), CDR1 is MNHNY and CDR2 is SVGAGI. The sample was CD4+ or CD8+ T cells sorted from blood, taken in a trial of the OX40 agonist ivuxolimab. The chain is assembled from TRBV6-6 and TRBJ1-1, with the D gene uncertain. The sequence derives from an adult with an advanced solid tumor such as melanoma, head and neck, liver or kidney cancer. In nucleotide form, the sequence is TGTGCCAGCAGTTACCCACATTGGACGTATGAAGCTTTCTTT. Its translation reads: CASSYPHWTYEAFF.